Following are 16 T cell receptor beta chains from one sample sequenced in a study of T cells in Graves' hyperthyroidism and ophthalmopathy. What was amplified from RNA transcripts were TCR beta CDR3 regions. The HTBI primer set drove a first-round RT-PCR of the TCR CDR3. TCRdb re-derived calls from the multiplex PCR reads in MiXCR, one entry per CDR3 protein. The data show 350,000 or so distinct CDR3 sequences, about 21% seen once. Sample: blood. Source of these receptors: a woman aged 50 to 65 with Graves' hyperthyroidism.

V is TRBV10-2 and J is TRBJ1-1; D call uncertain. Trimming pared 9 bases from V and 1 base from J, leaving 15 bases between. Per the germline V gene, CDR1 is WSHSY and CDR2 is SAAADI. The CDR3 extends over 14 amino acids. The CDR3 is CASSRERPNTEAFF. The CDR3 DNA reads TGCGCCAGTTCTAGGGAGAGACCGAACACTGAAGCTTTCTTT.

This clonotype has a handful of counts. This chain joins TRBV20-1 and TRBJ2-7; 7 bases align to TRBD1. Germline V CDR1 and CDR2: DFQATT, SNEGSKA (reference sequence). This CDR3 has 12 amino acids. The chain's CDR3 is CGLEDRLREQYF. In DNA, the CDR3 is TGCGGACTCGAGGACAGGTTGCGGGAGCAGTACTTC.

The chain has TRBV7-8 and TRBJ1-2, with D possibly being TRBD1 (6 bases). Deletions cut 3 bases from V and 7 bases from J, with 15 bases between. Germline V gene sequence: CDR1 SGHVS, CDR2 FQNEAQ. The CDR3 spans 14 residues. CDR3: CASSLEDSRGGYTF. For the CDR3, the DNA is TGTGCCAGCAGCTTGGAGGACAGCCGGGGTGGCTACACCTTC.

This clonotype was seen at least ten times. The CDR3 bases are TGTGCCAGCAAGCTCACCCCGGGGGGGTACACTGAAGCTTTCTTT. Translating gives CASKLTPGGYTEAFF. The chain carries TRBV28 and TRBJ1-1, with D possibly TRBD1 on 5 matching bases. V dropped 7 bases and J dropped 3 bases, with 18 bases sitting between them. CDR1 is MDHEN, CDR2 SYDVKM, per germline. CDR3 size: 15 residues.

This clonotype was recorded at least ten times. This sequence joins TRBV11-3 and TRBJ2-2; a possible D gene is TRBD2 (6 bases). The CDR3 length is 15 residues. Between the trimmed V and J ends, which lost 5 bases and 0 bases, there was a span of 10 bases. Germline V gene lookup returns CDR1 SGHNT and CDR2 YENEEA. CDR3 loop: CASSPGRPNTGELFF. The CDR3 nucleotides are TGTGCCAGCAGCCCCGGGAGACCGAACACCGGGGAGCTGTTTTTT.

CDR3 sequence reads: CASSLRLGGSLPYEQYF. CDR3 bases: TGTGCCAGCAGTTTACGTTTAGGGGGGAGCCTCCCCTACGAGCAGTACTTC. The genes are TRBV27 and TRBJ2-7; perhaps D is TRBD1 or TRBD2 (6 bases each). V dropped 2 bases and J dropped 2 bases, with 19 bases sitting between them. CDR3 length: 17 residues. CDR1 and CDR2 from the germline V gene are MNHEY and SMNVEV (reference sequence).

In this sample, this clonotype turned up a few times. The J gene is TRBJ1-5, the V gene TRBV4-2, with 7 bases matching TRBD1. CDR3 length equals 15 residues. Germline V lookup: CDR1 LGHNA, CDR2 YNFKEQ. V was pared by 4 bases and J by 1 base, with 4 bases of the junction left unmatched. The CDR3 coding sequence is TGTGCCAGCAGCCCTGTGACAGGGAGCAATCAGCCCCAGCATTTT. Protein: CASSPVTGSNQPQHF.

This clonotype has ten or more counts. The gene calls are TRBV3-1 and TRBJ2-5, with D possibly called TRBD1 or TRBD2 (5 bases each). V lost 7 bases and J 2 bases, leaving 14 bases between the germline ends. The CDR3 is 14 amino acids. Germline-derived CDR1 and CDR2 are LGHDT and YNNKEL (reference sequence). The chain's CDR3 is CASTPGPMQETQYF. CDR3 DNA: TGTGCCAGCACGCCGGGGCCTATGCAAGAGACCCAGTACTTC.

At least ten counts were recorded for this clonotype. J is TRBJ1-2 and V is TRBV6-1, with D unresolved. Germline lookup yields CDR1 MNHNS and CDR2 SASEGT. Trimming left V 1 base short and J 12 bases short, with 12 bases between. This CDR3 has 12 residues. The CDR3 coding sequence is TGTGCCAGCAGTGAAGATTTACGGCTTGACACCTTC. It translates to CASSEDLRLDTF.

V and J are TRBV4-2 and TRBJ1-3; the D is unclear. Germline V gives CDR1 LGHNA, CDR2 YNFKEQ. Between the trimmed V and J ends, which lost 0 bases and 1 base, there was a span of 13 bases. This CDR3 is 17 amino acids long. The DNA of the CDR3 is TGTGCCAGCAGCCAAGACGGCAGAGCATATTCTGGAAACACCATATATTTT. Its translation is CASSQDGRAYSGNTIYF.

This clonotype was seen at least ten times. The V gene is TRBV28, the J gene TRBJ2-7; D assignment may be TRBD1 or TRBD2 (5 bases each). V was cut by 3 bases and J by 1 base, with 10 bases left in between. Germline-derived CDR1 and CDR2 are MDHEN and SYDVKM. CDR3 size: 14 residues. The CDR3 reads CASSLPGSSYEQYF. The CDR3 DNA follows: TGTGCCAGCAGTTTGCCAGGGAGTTCCTACGAGCAGTACTTC.

This clonotype was seen ten or more times. The V and J genes are TRBV3-1 and TRBJ1-1, with a weak D call TRBD1 (5 bases). CDR1 is LGHDT and CDR2 is YNNKEL in the germline V gene (reference sequence). The CDR3 spans 14 residues. The V gene lost 4 bases and the J gene lost 0 bases, with 9 bases spanning the gap. The CDR3 protein is CASSLQGMNTEAFF. CDR3 bases: TGTGCCAGCAGCCTCCAGGGAATGAACACTGAAGCTTTCTTT.

The genes are TRBV5-1 and TRBJ2-1; TRBD2 matches 12 bases. CDR1 is SGHRS and CDR2 is YFSETQ in the germline V gene. CDR3 length: 18 residues. J gave up 1 base and V 1 base, and 6 bases lay outside the gene matches. This chain's CDR3 is CASSLTGTSGYSYNEQFF. In nucleotides, the CDR3 is TGCGCCAGCAGCTTGACTGGGACTAGCGGGTATTCCTACAATGAGCAGTTCTTC. Looking up the rest from reference TRBV5-1 and TRBJ2-1 gives the full variable domain: KAGVTQTPRYLIKTRGQQVTLSCSPISGHRSVSWYQQTPGQGLQFLFEYFSETQRNKGNFPGRFSGRQFSNSRSEMNVSTLELGDSALYLCASSLTGTSGYSYNEQFFGPGTRLTVL.

The rearrangement joins TRBV28 to TRBJ2-3; tentatively, D is TRBD2 (5 bases). V lost 6 bases and J lost 5, with 18 bases in between. The CDR3 extends over 15 amino acids. CDR1 and CDR2 from the germline V gene are MDHEN and SYDVKM. The CDR3 loop reads CASRSGRSEVDTQYF. In nucleotides, the CDR3 is TGTGCCAGCAGATCTGGACGTAGCGAAGTAGATACGCAGTATTTT.

This clonotype has a handful of counts. This sequence joins TRBV4-1 and TRBJ2-1; 11 bases align to TRBD2. Germline trimming cut 1 base from V and 8 bases from J; bases unmatched to any gene: 19. Germline values: CDR1 MGHRA, CDR2 YSYEKL. The CDR3 length is 20 residues. Here the CDR3 DNA reads TGCGCCAGCAGCCAAGTGATCAGAGGCCTACTAGCGGGAGAGGGCCATGAGCAGTTCTTC. The encoded protein is CASSQVIRGLLAGEGHEQFF.

In the case of this clonotype: This may arise from a read error, as a much more abundant clone is one base away. This chain connects TRBV28 to TRBJ1-5; TRBD1 matches at 9 bases. The CDR3 is 15 residues long. CDR1 is MDHEN, CDR2 SYDVKM, per germline. CDR3 region: CGSSLGTGRSQPQHF. DNA for the CDR3: TGTGGCAGCAGTTTGGGGACAGGGAGGAGTCAGCCCCAGCATTTT.